This T cell receptor delta chain was observed in a study of γδ T cells in repeated Plasmodium falciparum infection. CDR1 is TSWWSYY and CDR2 is QGS in the germline V gene. There are 25 residues in the CDR3. Between the trimmed V and J ends, which lost 0 bases and 3 bases, there was a span of 41 bases. Gammadelta T cells were flow-sorted from PBMC into Vgamma9/Vdelta2+ and Vdelta2-negative populations for bulk analysis. TCRdb re-called the multiplex PCR reads with CATT. The top ten clones hold approximately 16% of a sample with 55,000 to 70,000 delta-chain clones, around 1.7% of them seen once. Points from the study as a whole: Malian children's Vdelta2-negative repertoires appeared more expanded and less diverse than Australians'.

As to this clone: Its antigen is undetermined. This DNA's translation and the protein TCRdb lists, from a much larger clone, do not match at residue 13, likely due to a read error; the protein shown is translated from the DNA.

This clonotype was obtained from a pool of human donors (malaria-infected and uninfected, not separated). The gene calls are TRDV1 and TRDJ1; a weak D match, TRDD3 (6 bases). TCRdb is silent on the J gene; assignment here came from matching the DNA to germline. What was sequenced was gamma-delta T cells from blood. The CDR3 DNA reads as TGTGCTCTTGGGGAACTTAGATACACCACACTACCCTTCTTATCGCTGGGGATCGAGGCCGATAAACTCATCTTT. Protein sequence: CALGELRYTTLPFLSLGIEADKLIF.